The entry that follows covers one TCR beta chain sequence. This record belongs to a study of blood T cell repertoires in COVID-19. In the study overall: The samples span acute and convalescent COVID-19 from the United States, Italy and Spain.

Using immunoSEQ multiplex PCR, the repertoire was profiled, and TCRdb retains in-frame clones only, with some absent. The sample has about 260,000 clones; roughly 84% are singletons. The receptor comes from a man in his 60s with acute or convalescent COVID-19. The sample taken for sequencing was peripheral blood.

The CDR3 region is CATPTGFPVETQYF. The CDR3 DNA follows: TGTGCCACCCCAACAGGGTTCCCAGTTGAGACCCAGTACTTC. The rearrangement uses TRBV24-1 and TRBJ2-5, with a tentative D call TRBD1 (6 bases). Germline loops: CDR1 KGHDR, CDR2 SFDVKD. This CDR3 comprises 14 residues. V lost 9 bases and J lost 5, with 18 bases in between.